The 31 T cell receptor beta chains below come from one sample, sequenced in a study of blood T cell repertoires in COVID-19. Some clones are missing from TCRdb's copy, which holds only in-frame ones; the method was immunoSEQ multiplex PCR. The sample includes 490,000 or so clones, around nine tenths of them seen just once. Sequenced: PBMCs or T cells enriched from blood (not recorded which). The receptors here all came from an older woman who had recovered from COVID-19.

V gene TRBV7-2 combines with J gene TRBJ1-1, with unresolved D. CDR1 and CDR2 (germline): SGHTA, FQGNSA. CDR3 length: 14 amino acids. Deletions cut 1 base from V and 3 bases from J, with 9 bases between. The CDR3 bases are TGTGCCAGCAGCTTAGGCCCGGGGTACACTGAAGCTTTCTTT. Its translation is CASSLGPGYTEAFF.

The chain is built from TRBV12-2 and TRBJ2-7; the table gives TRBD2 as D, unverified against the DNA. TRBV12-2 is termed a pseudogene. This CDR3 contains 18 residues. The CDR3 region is CASRLAPLAGGPCHEQYV. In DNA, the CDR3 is TGTGCAAGTCGCTTAGCGCCCCTAGCGGGGGGGCCATGTCACGAGCAGTACGTC.

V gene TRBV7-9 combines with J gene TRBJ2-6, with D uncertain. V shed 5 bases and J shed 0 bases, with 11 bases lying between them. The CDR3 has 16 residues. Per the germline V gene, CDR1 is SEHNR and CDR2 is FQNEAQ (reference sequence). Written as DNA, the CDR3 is TGTGCCAGCAGCCCTACTGTCGCCTCTGGGGCCAACGTCCTGACTTTC. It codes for CASSPTVASGANVLTF. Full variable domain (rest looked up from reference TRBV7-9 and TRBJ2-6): DTGVSQNPRHKITKRGQNVTFRCDPISEHNRLYWYRQTLGQGPEFLTYFQNEAQLEKSRLLSDRFSAERPKGSFSTLEIQRTEQGDSAMYLCASSPTVASGANVLTFGAGSRLTVL.

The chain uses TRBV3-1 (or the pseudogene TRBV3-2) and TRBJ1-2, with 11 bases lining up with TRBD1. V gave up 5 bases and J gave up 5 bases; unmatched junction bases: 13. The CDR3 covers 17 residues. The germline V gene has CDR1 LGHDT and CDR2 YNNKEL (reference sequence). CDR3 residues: CASSSGTGGAGGYGYTF. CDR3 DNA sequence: TGTGCCAGCAGCTCCGGGACAGGGGGAGCAGGGGGGTATGGCTACACCTTC.

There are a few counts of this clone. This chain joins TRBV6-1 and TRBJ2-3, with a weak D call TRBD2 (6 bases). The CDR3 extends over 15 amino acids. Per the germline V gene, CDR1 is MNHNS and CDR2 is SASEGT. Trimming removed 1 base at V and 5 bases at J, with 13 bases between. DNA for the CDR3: TGTGCCAGCAGTGAAGTTGGAGGGGTAAGAGATACGCAGTATTTT. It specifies CASSEVGGVRDTQYF.

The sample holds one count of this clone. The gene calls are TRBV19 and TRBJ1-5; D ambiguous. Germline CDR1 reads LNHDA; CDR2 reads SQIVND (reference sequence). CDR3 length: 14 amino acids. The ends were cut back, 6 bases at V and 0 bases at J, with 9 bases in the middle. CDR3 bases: TGTGCCAGTAGGGTCGGGGTTAGCAATCAGCCCCAGCATTTT. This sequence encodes CASRVGVSNQPQHF.

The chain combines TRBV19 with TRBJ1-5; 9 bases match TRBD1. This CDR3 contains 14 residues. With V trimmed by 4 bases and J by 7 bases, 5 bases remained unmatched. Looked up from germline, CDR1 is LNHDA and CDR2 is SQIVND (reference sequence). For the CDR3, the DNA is TGTGCCAGTAGTAGCGGGGACAGGGTACAGCCCCAGCATTTT. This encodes CASSSGDRVQPQHF.

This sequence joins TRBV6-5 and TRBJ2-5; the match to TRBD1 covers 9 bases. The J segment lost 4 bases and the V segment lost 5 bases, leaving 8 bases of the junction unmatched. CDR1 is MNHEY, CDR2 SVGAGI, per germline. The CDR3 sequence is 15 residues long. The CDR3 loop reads CASSPRDRGGETQYF. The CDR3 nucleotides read TGTGCCAGCAGTCCCAGAGACAGGGGGGGAGAGACCCAGTACTTC.

The CDR3 coding sequence is TGCGCCAGCAGCGCAGGATTCAATCAGCCCCAGCATTTT. Protein sequence: CASSAGFNQPQHF. The V gene is TRBV10-1, the J gene TRBJ1-5, with no clear D. Trimming took off 6 bases at V and 3 bases at J, with 9 bases between the two ends. CDR1 is WNHNN and CDR2 is SYGVQD in the germline V gene (reference sequence). This CDR3 has 13 amino acids.

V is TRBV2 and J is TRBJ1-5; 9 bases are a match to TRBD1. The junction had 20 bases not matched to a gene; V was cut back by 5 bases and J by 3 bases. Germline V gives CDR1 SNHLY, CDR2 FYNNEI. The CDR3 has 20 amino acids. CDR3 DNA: TGTGCCAGCAGTCCCGAAGACGGACAGGGGCCTTGGGTTTCCAATCAGCCCCAGCATTTT. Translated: CASSPEDGQGPWVSNQPQHF.

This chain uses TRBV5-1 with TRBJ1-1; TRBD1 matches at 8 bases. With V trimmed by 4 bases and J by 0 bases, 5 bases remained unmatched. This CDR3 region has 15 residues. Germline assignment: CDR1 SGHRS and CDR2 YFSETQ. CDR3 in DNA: TGCGCCAGCAGCCCGTTGACAGGGGTGAACACTGAAGCTTTCTTT. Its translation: CASSPLTGVNTEAFF.

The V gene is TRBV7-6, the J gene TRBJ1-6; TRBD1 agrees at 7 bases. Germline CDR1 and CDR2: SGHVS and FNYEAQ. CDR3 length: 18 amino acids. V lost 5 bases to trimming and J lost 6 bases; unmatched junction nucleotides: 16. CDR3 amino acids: CASSLSQADRDSNSPLHF. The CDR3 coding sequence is TGTGCCAGCAGCCTCTCCCAAGCCGACAGGGACAGTAATTCACCCCTCCACTTT.

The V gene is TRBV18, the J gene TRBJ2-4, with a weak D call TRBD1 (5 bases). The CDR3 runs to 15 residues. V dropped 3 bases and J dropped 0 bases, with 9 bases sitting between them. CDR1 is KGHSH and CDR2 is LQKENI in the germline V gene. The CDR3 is CASSPGHLAKNIQYF. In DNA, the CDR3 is TGTGCCAGCTCACCTGGACACCTAGCCAAAAACATTCAGTACTTC.

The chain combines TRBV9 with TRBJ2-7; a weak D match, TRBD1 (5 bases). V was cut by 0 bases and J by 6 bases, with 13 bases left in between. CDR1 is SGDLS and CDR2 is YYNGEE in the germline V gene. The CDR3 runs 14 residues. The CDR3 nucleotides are TGTGCCAGCAGCGTAGACGGGCAGGGTGGCGAGCAGTACTTC. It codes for CASSVDGQGGEQYF.

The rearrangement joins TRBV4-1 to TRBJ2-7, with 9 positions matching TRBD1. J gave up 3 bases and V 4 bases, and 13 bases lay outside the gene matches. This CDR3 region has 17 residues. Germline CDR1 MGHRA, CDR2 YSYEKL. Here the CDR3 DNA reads TGCGCCAGCAGCCCCGAGCAAACCGGGACAGGGTACTACGAGCAGTACTTC. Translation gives CASSPEQTGTGYYEQYF.

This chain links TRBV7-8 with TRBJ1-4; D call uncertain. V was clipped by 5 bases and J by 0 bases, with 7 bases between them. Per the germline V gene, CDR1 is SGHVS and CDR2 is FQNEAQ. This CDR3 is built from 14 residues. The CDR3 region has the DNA TGTGCCAGCAGCCCGGTTGCAACTAATGAAAAACTGTTTTTT. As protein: CASSPVATNEKLFF.

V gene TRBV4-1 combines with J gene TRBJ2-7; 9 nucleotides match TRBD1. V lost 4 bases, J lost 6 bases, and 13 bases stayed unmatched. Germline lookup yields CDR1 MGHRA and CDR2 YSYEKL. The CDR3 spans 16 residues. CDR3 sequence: CASSLLGTGRLSEQYV. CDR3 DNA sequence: TGCGCCAGCAGCCTCCTCGGGACAGGGAGATTAAGCGAGCAGTACGTC.

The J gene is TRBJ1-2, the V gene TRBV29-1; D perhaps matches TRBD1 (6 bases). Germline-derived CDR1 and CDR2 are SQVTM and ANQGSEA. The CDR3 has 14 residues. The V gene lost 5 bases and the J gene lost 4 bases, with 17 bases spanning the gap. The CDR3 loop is CSVPWGGGGYGYTF. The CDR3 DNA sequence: TGCAGCGTTCCCTGGGGGGGCGGGGGCTATGGCTACACCTTC. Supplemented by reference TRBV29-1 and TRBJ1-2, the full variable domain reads SAVISQKPSRDICQRGTSLTIQCQVDSQVTMMFWYRQQPGQSLTLIATANQGSEATYESGFVIDKFPISRPNLTFSTLTVSNMSPEDSSIYLCSVPWGGGGYGYTFGSGTRLTVV.

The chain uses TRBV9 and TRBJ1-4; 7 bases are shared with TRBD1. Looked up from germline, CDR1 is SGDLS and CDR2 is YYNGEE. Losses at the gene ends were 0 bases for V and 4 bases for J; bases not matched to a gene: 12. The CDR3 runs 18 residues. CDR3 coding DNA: TGTGCCAGCAGCGTAGCTACTGGGGTTTGGGACAGTAATGAAAAACTGTTTTTT. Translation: CASSVATGVWDSNEKLFF. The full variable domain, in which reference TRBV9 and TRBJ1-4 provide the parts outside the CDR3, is DSGVTQTPKHLITATGQRVTLRCSPRSGDLSVYWYQQSLDQGLQFLIQYYNGEERAKGNILERFSAQQFPDLHSELNLSSLELGDSALYFCASSVATGVWDSNEKLFFGSGTQLSVL.

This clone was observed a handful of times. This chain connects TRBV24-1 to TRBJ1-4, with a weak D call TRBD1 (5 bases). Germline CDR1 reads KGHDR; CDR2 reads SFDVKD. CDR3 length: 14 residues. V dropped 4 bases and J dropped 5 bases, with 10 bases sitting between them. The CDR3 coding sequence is TGTGCCACCAGTGAATCGGCAGGGAATGAAAAACTGTTTTTT. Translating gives CATSESAGNEKLFF.

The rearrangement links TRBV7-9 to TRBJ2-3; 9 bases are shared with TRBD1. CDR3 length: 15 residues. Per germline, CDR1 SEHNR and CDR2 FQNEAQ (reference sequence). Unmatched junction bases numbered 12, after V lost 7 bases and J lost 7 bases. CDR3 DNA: TGTGCCAGCACCGGTCCGGGACAGGGAGAGTATACGCAGTATTTT. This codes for CASTGPGQGEYTQYF.

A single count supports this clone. This CDR3 reads CAIKTGGTNTEAFF. In nucleotides, the CDR3 is TGTGCCATCAAAACAGGGGGCACAAACACTGAAGCTTTCTTT. The genes are TRBV10-3 and TRBJ1-1; TRBD1 matches at 9 bases. With V trimmed by 7 bases and J by 2 bases, 5 bases remained unmatched. CDR3 length: 14 amino acids. Germline loops: CDR1 ENHRY, CDR2 SYGVKD.

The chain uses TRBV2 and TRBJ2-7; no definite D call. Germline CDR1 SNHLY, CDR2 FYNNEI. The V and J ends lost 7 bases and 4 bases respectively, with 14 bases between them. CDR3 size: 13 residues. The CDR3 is CASTLRYVYEQYV. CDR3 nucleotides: TGTGCCAGCACCTTGAGGTATGTGTACGAGCAGTACGTC.

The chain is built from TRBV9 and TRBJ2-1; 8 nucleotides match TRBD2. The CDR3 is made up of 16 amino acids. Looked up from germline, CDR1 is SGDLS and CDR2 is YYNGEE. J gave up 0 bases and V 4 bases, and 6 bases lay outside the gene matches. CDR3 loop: CASSSGGGVSYNEQFF. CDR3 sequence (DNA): TGTGCCAGCAGCTCCGGGGGGGGAGTCTCCTACAATGAGCAGTTCTTC.

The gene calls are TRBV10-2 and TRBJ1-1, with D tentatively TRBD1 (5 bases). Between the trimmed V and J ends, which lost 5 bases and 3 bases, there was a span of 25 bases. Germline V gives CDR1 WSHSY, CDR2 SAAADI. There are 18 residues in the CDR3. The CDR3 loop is CASSSPLLWGGGYTEAFF. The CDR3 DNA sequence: TGCGCCAGCAGTAGTCCCCTTCTTTGGGGGGGTGGGTACACTGAAGCTTTCTTT.

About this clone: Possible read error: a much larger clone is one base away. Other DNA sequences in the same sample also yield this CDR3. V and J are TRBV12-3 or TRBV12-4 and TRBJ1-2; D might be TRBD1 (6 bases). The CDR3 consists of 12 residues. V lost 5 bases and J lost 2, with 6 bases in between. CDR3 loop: CASSTGNYGYTF. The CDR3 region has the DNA TGTGCCAGCAGTACAGGGAACTATGGCTACACCTTC.

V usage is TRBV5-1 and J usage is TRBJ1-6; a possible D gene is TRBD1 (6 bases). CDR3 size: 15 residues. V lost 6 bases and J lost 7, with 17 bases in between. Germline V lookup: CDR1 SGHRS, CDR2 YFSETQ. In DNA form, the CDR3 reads TGCGCCAGCACTTCCACAGGGCTTGGCAATTCACCCCTCCACTTT. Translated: CASTSTGLGNSPLHF.

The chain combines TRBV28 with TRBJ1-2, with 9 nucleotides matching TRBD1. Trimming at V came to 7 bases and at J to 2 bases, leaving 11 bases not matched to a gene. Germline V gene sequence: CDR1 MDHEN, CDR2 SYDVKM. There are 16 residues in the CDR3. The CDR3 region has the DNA TGTGCCAGCACCCAACTACAGGGGGCGTTGAACTATGGCTACACCTTC. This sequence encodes CASTQLQGALNYGYTF.

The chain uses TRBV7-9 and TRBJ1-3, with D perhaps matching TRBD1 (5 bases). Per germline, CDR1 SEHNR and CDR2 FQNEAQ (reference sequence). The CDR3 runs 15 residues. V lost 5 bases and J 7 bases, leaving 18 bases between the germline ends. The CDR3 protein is CASSQRAQGGNTIYF. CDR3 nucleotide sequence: TGTGCCAGCAGCCAAAGGGCGCAGGGTGGGAACACCATATATTTT. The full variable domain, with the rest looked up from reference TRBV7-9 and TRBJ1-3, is DTGVSQNPRHKITKRGQNVTFRCDPISEHNRLYWYRQTLGQGPEFLTYFQNEAQLEKSRLLSDRFSAERPKGSFSTLEIQRTEQGDSAMYLCASSQRAQGGNTIYFGEGSWLTVV.

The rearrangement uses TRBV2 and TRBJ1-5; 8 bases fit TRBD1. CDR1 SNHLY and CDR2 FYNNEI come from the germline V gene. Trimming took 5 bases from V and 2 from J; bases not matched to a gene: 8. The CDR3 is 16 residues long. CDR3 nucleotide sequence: TGTGCCAGCAGTCCCCAGGGGGCGCTGGGCAATCAGCCCCAGCATTTT. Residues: CASSPQGALGNQPQHF.

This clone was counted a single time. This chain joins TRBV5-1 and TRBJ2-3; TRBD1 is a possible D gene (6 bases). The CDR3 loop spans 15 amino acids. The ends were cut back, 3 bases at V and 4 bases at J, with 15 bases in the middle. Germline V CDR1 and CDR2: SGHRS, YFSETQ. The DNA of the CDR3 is TGCGCCAGCAGCTCACAGGGATCTTACGCAGATACGCAGTATTTT. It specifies CASSSQGSYADTQYF.